Listed below are T cell receptor beta chains from one sample, sequenced in a study of Graves' ophthalmopathy and Graves' hyperthyroidism. One entry per CDR3 protein, called by TCRdb with MiXCR from the multiplex PCR reads. The repertoire holds 350,000 or so distinct CDR3 sequences, with roughly a sixth as singletons. The specimen sequenced was peripheral blood. Receptor source: an adult man with Graves' ophthalmopathy. Both conserved end residues are part of each CDR3. D genes are given only for firm matches. Only some rows state a clone size, as once, few, many or a class for expanded clones.

d_call	v_call	clone_size	j_call	cdr3_aa	cdr3_nt
TRBD2	TRBV2	-	TRBJ2-1	CASSKTGTSTSNEQFF	TGTGCCAGCAGTAAAACCGGGACTAGCACAAGCAATGAGCAGTTCTTC
-	TRBV9	many	TRBJ1-2	CASRFTELGWDTF	TGTGCCAGCAGATTCACAGAGTTAGGCTGGGACACCTTC
-	TRBV12-3/TRBV12-4	-	TRBJ2-7	CASSFNPSYEQYF	TGTGCCAGCAGTTTTAATCCCTCCTACGAGCAGTACTTC
-	TRBV4-1	many	TRBJ1-3	CASSPSGANSGNTIYF	TGCGCCAGCAGCCCTTCGGGGGCTAACTCTGGAAACACCATATATTTT
-	TRBV7-8	-	TRBJ2-5	CASSLYSGGQETQYF	TGTGCCAGCAGCTTATACTCTGGAGGCCAAGAGACCCAGTACTTC
-	TRBV28	many	TRBJ2-5	CASRAKVWVSFRATQYF	TGTGCCAGCAGGGCCAAAGTCTGGGTTTCTTTTCGCGCGACCCAGTACTTC
-	TRBV28	many	TRBJ2-7	CASSLKNRAGNEQYF	TGTGCCAGCAGTTTAAAAAACAGGGCGGGAAACGAGCAGTACTTC
TRBD1	TRBV29-1	many	TRBJ1-5	CSVQQGAVQPQHF	TGCAGCGTTCAGCAGGGGGCGGTTCAGCCCCAGCATTTT
-	TRBV19	many	TRBJ2-6	CASSIRGRVGDGANVLTF	TGTGCCAGTAGTATAAGGGGCAGGGTAGGAGATGGGGCCAACGTCCTGACTTTC
-	TRBV12-3/TRBV12-4	many	TRBJ1-3	CASSRSATIYF	TGTGCCAGCAGTAGGTCGGCCACCATATATTTT
-	TRBV7-2	-	TRBJ2-2	CASRLSGGIGELFF	TGTGCCAGCAGATTATCTGGGGGGATCGGGGAGCTGTTTTTT
-	TRBV5-1	many	TRBJ1-6	CASSLVEGSPLHF	TGCGCCAGCAGCTTGGTCGAGGGTTCACCCCTCCACTTT
-	TRBV6-5	many	TRBJ1-1	CASSVPWEGRNTEAFF	TGTGCCAGCAGCGTACCATGGGAGGGCAGGAATACTGAAGCTTTCTTT
-	TRBV28	many	TRBJ1-6	CATRVGGGPPNSPLHF	TGTGCCACCAGGGTTGGAGGGGGGCCCCCTAATTCACCCCTCCACTTT
TRBD1	TRBV28	many	TRBJ2-7	CASRMSGQGSGEQYF	TGTGCCAGCAGAATGTCTGGACAGGGTTCCGGCGAGCAGTACTTC
TRBD2	TRBV20-1	many	TRBJ2-7	CSAPPTLAGAYEQYF	TGCAGTGCCCCACCCACACTAGCGGGAGCCTACGAGCAGTACTTC
-	TRBV12-3/TRBV12-4	-	TRBJ1-2	CASILGERGYIF	-
-	TRBV6-2/TRBV6-3	-	TRBJ1-1	CASSYSRGRNTEAFF	TGTGCCAGCAGTTACTCGAGAGGGCGGAACACTGAAGCTTTCTTT
TRBD2	TRBV28	many	TRBJ2-2	CASSLGLAGGNTGELFF	TGTGCCAGCAGTCTGGGACTAGCGGGGGGGAACACCGGGGAGCTGTTTTTT
-	TRBV6-1	few	TRBJ2-3	CASSVSRSTDSQYF	TGTGCCAGCAGTGTATCCAGGAGCACAGATTCGCAGTATTTT
TRBD1	TRBV19	many	TRBJ1-5	CASSERGPQPQHF	TGTGCCAGTAGTGAGAGGGGGCCTCAGCCCCAGCATTTT
-	TRBV10-3	many	TRBJ1-1	CAISDRAGTEAFF	TGTGCCATCAGTGACAGGGCGGGCACTGAAGCTTTCTTT
-	TRBV5-1	-	TRBJ2-7	CASSLGARGPSYEQSF	TGCGCCAGCAGCTTGGGAGCGAGAGGACCATCCTACGAGCAGTCCTTC
TRBD1	TRBV28	many	TRBJ2-7	CASSPAGTGSREQYF	TGTGCCAGCAGTCCCGCCGGGACAGGGTCTCGAGAGCAGTACTTC
-	TRBV20-1	many	TRBJ2-7	CSARDSGSREQYF	TGCAGTGCTAGAGATTCCGGGTCGCGTGAGCAGTACTTC
TRBD1	TRBV11-2	-	TRBJ1-1	CASSPGTGVGGTEAFF	TGTGCCAGCAGCCCCGGGACAGGGGTAGGGGGCACTGAAGCTTTCTTT
-	TRBV27	many	TRBJ2-7	CASSFGDSSYEQYF	TGTGCCAGCAGTTTCGGGGATAGCTCCTACGAGCAGTACTTC
-	TRBV6-5	many	TRBJ1-2	CASSYSGNYGYTF	TGTGCCAGCAGTTACTCCGGGAACTATGGCTACACCTTC
-	TRBV20-1	many	TRBJ2-1	CSARRAGREQFF	TGCAGTGCTAGAAGGGCGGGAAGGGAGCAGTTCTTC
-	TRBV4-3	many	TRBJ1-6	CASSQASSYNSLLHF	TGCGCCAGCAGCCAAGCTAGCTCCTATAATTCACTCCTCCACTTT
-	TRBV4-3	many	TRBJ2-7	CASSQSRGTDYEQYF	TGCGCCAGCAGCCAGTCGCGGGGGACAGATTACGAGCAGTACTTC
TRBD1	TRBV19	many	TRBJ1-5	CASTRAGGNNQPQHF	TGTGCCAGTACTCGGGCAGGGGGTAACAATCAGCCCCAGCATTTT
-	TRBV7-9	many	TRBJ2-7	CASSSSYYEQYF	TGTGCCAGCAGCTCCTCTTACTACGAGCAGTACTTC
-	TRBV12-3/TRBV12-4	-	TRBJ1-1	CASNRDSGTEAFF	TGTGCCAGCAACAGGGATAGTGGCACTGAAGCTTTCTTT
-	TRBV14	many	TRBJ2-7	CASSFTGPAYEQYF	TGTGCCAGCAGCTTTACAGGTCCGGCCTACGAGCAGTACTTC
TRBD2	TRBV11-2	-	TRBJ2-7	CASSSYLTIGGGMYF	TGTGCCAGTAGCTCCTACTTGACTATCGGGGGGGGCATGTACTTC
-	TRBV6-1	-	TRBJ1-2	CASSGAMNYGYTF	TGTGCCAGCAGTGGCGCCATGAACTATGGCTACACCTTC
-	TRBV6-1	many	TRBJ1-2	CASSEQREYGYTF	TGTGCCAGCAGTGAACAAAGAGAATATGGCTACACCTTC
-	TRBV29-1	many	TRBJ2-2	CSVVLVTKNTGELFF	TGCAGCGTTGTATTGGTGACAAAGAACACCGGGGAGCTGTTTTTT
TRBD1	TRBV18	-	TRBJ2-7	CASSPQPIRTGGSEQYF	TGTGCCAGCTCACCACAGCCTATCCGGACAGGGGGCTCCGAGCAGTACTTC
-	TRBV7-2	-	TRBJ2-5	CASSVTRFGETQYF	TGTGCCAGCAGCGTTACTAGATTTGGAGAGACCCAGTACTTC
-	TRBV6-2/TRBV6-3	-	TRBJ2-7	CASSYHTSDGAYEQYF	TGTGCCAGCAGTTACCATACCTCGGACGGAGCCTACGAGCAGTACTTC
-	TRBV4-2	many	TRBJ2-5	CASSQSLSVQETQYF	TGTGCCAGCAGCCAATCGCTGAGTGTTCAAGAGACCCAGTACTTC
TRBD2	TRBV6-1	many	TRBJ2-7	CATSAREASYEQYF	TGTGCCACCTCCGCGCGGGAGGCGTCCTACGAGCAGTACTTC
TRBD2	TRBV29-1	many	TRBJ2-2	CSALGGEGYTGELFF	TGCAGCGCCCTCGGGGGGGAGGGTTACACCGGGGAGCTGTTTTTT
TRBD2	TRBV7-8	many	TRBJ2-5	CASTRGGETQYF	TGTGCCAGCACTCGCGGGGGAGAGACCCAGTACTTC
-	TRBV10-3	-	TRBJ1-2	CAISGSVAGFRGYTF	TGTGCCATCAGTGGAAGTGTAGCAGGGTTTAGGGGCTACACCTTC
-	TRBV10-1	-	TRBJ1-5	CASSEFHQPQHF	TGCGCCAGCAGTGAGTTCCATCAGCCCCAGCATTTT
TRBD1	TRBV25-1	many	TRBJ1-1	CASRSQGGRTEAFF	TGTGCCAGCAGGTCACAGGGGGGGAGGACTGAAGCTTTCTTT
-	TRBV7-3	many	TRBJ2-3	CASSPRQTSDVTDTQYF	TGTGCCAGCAGCCCCCGACAGACCTCCGACGTAACAGATACGCAGTATTTT
-	TRBV6-2/TRBV6-3	many	TRBJ1-2	CASSYSRGGTIYGYTF	TGTGCCAGCAGTTACTCGAGGGGAGGAACCATCTATGGCTACACCTTC
TRBD2	TRBV12-3/TRBV12-4	-	TRBJ2-5	CASRGLAGEEETQYF	TGTGCCAGCAGGGGACTAGCGGGAGAGGAAGAGACCCAGTACTTC
-	TRBV19	many	TRBJ1-1	CASSEQSGILNTEAFF	TGTGCCAGTAGTGAACAATCAGGGATTCTGAACACTGAAGCTTTCTTT
-	TRBV20-1	many	TRBJ2-4	CSAGGTLAKNIQYF	TGCAGTGCTGGCGGGACACTAGCCAAAAACATTCAGTACTTC
-	TRBV19	many	TRBJ1-3	CASSGPGTGNTIYF	TGTGCCAGTAGTGGACCGGGAACTGGAAACACCATATATTTT